This is a list of T cell receptor beta chains from one sample in a study of regulatory T cells in long-lasting Graves disease. TCRdb fed the multiplex PCR reads into MiXCR, producing one record per CDR3 protein. Of a few hundred thousand distinct CDR3 sequences listed, 20% to 25% are singletons. The specimen comprised peripheral blood mononuclear cells (PBMCs), sampled when the disease was refractory, from a patient treated with antithyroid drugs. These receptors all come from a female donor with Graves disease. Each CDR3 is given with its conserved first and last residue. The order of the fields is D gene, V gene, J gene, clone size, CDR3 DNA, CDR3 protein. D genes are given only for firm matches. Rows give clone size only sometimes, using once, few, many, or a class for an expanded clone.

NA	TRBV7-9	TRBJ2-5	NA	TGTGCCAGCAGCTCTCACGGGCCCCGTGAAGAGACCCAGTACTTC	CASSSHGPREETQYF
NA	TRBV6-1	TRBJ1-1	few	TGTGCCAGCAGTAGGGCCTCGGATTTGAACACTGAAGCTTTCTTT	CASSRASDLNTEAFF
NA	TRBV5-1	TRBJ2-5	few	TGCGCCAGCAGCTTTGACAGAAGGGGGACCCAGTACTTC	CASSFDRRGTQYF
TRBD1	TRBV10-3	TRBJ1-3	few	TGTGCCATCAGTTCATCGGACAGGGGGCCTGGAAACACCATATATTTT	CAISSSDRGPGNTIYF
NA	TRBV30	TRBJ2-7	once	TGTGCCTGGAGTGTAGGCGGGGTCTCCTACGAGCAGTACTTC	CAWSVGGVSYEQYF
NA	TRBV6-5	TRBJ2-2	NA	TGTGCCGGCAGTTACTCAAGTCAGGCGGACACCGGGGAGCTGTTTTTT	CAGSYSSQADTGELFF
NA	TRBV7-9	TRBJ1-1	many	TGTGCCAGCAGCCCTAACAGGATCCAAGCTTTCTTT	CASSPNRIQAFF
NA	TRBV29-1	TRBJ2-2	NA	TGCAGCGTTGAGACGGGGGAACAAAACACCGGGGAGCTGTTTTTT	CSVETGEQNTGELFF
NA	TRBV6-2/TRBV6-3	TRBJ1-3	many	TGTGCCAGCAGTTACGGAAACACCATATATTTT	CASSYGNTIYF
TRBD2	TRBV5-5	TRBJ2-7	few	TGTGCCAGCAGCCTTGGGGGGGGACTAGCGGAGGGCCACGAGCAGTACTTC	CASSLGGGLAEGHEQYF
NA	TRBV12-3/TRBV12-4	TRBJ2-5	many	TGTGCCAGCAGCTTAGGACAGAGAGAGACCCAGTACTTC	CASSLGQRETQYF
NA	TRBV6-5	TRBJ1-5	many	TGTGCCAGCAGTTACCCTCTTCGGGGGGTATATCAGCCCCAGCATTTT	CASSYPLRGVYQPQHF
TRBD1	TRBV5-1	TRBJ2-7	NA	TGCGCCAGCAGCTTCACAGGGGGCGCGAAGCAGTACTTC	CASSFTGGAKQYF
NA	TRBV12-3/TRBV12-4	TRBJ2-2	NA	TGTGCCAGCAGTCCCCTAGGGGCCGCGAACACCGGGGAGCTGTTTTTT	CASSPLGAANTGELFF
NA	TRBV28	TRBJ1-5	many	TGTGCCAGCAGACCCGCGGGAGGGATACAGCCCCAGCATTTT	CASRPAGGIQPQHF
NA	TRBV19	TRBJ1-1	many	TGTGCCAGTAGTATTGGAGGGGGAGAAGCTTTCTTT	CASSIGGGEAFF
NA	TRBV30	TRBJ1-5	NA	TGTGCCTGGAATGGACAGAACAATCAGCCCCAGCATTTT	CAWNGQNNQPQHF
NA	TRBV14	TRBJ2-5	NA	TGTGCCAGCAGCCCGCAGTGGCGGGAGACCCAGTACTTC	CASSPQWRETQYF
NA	TRBV7-9	TRBJ2-5	once	TGTGCCAGCAGCTTAGAGAGGGGCCCCGGTTCCCAAGAGACCCAGTACTTC	CASSLERGPGSQETQYF
NA	TRBV6-1	TRBJ2-7	NA	TGTGCCAGCGAAACCCGGAGCGAGCAGTACTTC	CASETRSEQYF
NA	TRBV5-1	TRBJ1-1	NA	TGCGCCAGCAGCCCTCGAGGGGAAGTCACTGAAGCTTTCTTT	CASSPRGEVTEAFF
NA	TRBV7-9	TRBJ1-1	few	TGTGCCAGCAGCGTAACGGACAGTTTAAGCTACTTTGAAGCTTTCTTT	CASSVTDSLSYFEAFF
NA	TRBV28	TRBJ2-5	many	TGTGCCAGCAGTTTTACCCAAGAGACCCAGTACTTC	CASSFTQETQYF
NA	TRBV9	TRBJ1-2	few	TGTGCCAGCAGCAAGGAGGCAGGCTTAAACTATGGCTACACCTTC	CASSKEAGLNYGYTF
NA	TRBV28	TRBJ1-1	many	TGTGCCAGCAGTTTTATGAACACTGAAGCTTTCTTT	CASSFMNTEAFF
NA	TRBV2	TRBJ1-6	NA	TGTGCCAGCAGTACCCGGGAGATCTATAATTCACCCCTCCACTTT	CASSTREIYNSPLHF
NA	TRBV7-9	TRBJ2-5	many	TGTGCCAGCAGCTCTCCCGATTTACGGCGAGAGACCCAGTACTTC	CASSSPDLRRETQYF
NA	TRBV12-3/TRBV12-4	TRBJ2-7	many	TGTGCCAGCAGTTTGGGGCGGAACCAATACGAGCAGTACTTC	CASSLGRNQYEQYF
NA	TRBV18	TRBJ1-5	NA	TGTGCCAGCTCACCACCCATGAGAGGGGGAAAATTCCAGCCCCAGCATTTT	CASSPPMRGGKFQPQHF
NA	TRBV24-1	TRBJ1-5	few	TGTGCCACCAGTGACCCCGACAGACCCAATCAGCCCCAGCATTTT	CATSDPDRPNQPQHF
TRBD1	TRBV6-2/TRBV6-3	TRBJ2-7	NA	TGTGCCAGCAGTTACCCGGGACAGGGATTCTCCTACGAGCAGTACTTC	CASSYPGQGFSYEQYF
TRBD1	TRBV4-3	TRBJ1-1	NA	TGCGCCAGCAGCCAAGAATGGGACAGTGGGACTGAAGCTTTCTTT	CASSQEWDSGTEAFF
NA	TRBV2	TRBJ1-1	many	TGTGCCAGCAACGGAGGGAGAGGGGTTCGAAACCCTGAAGCTTTCTTT	CASNGGRGVRNPEAFF
TRBD2	TRBV9	TRBJ2-7	NA	TGTGCCAGCAGCGAGGGACTAGCGGGAGTTGCCGTGCACGAGCAGTACTTC	CASSEGLAGVAVHEQYF
NA	TRBV6-5	TRBJ2-7	few	TGTGCCAGCAGTTACGGCCTAGTCTACGAGCAGTACTTC	CASSYGLVYEQYF
NA	TRBV27	TRBJ2-3	NA	TGTGCCAGCAGTCCGGAGTTCCGCACAGATACGCAGTATTTT	CASSPEFRTDTQYF
NA	TRBV29-1	TRBJ1-1	NA	TGCAGCGTTGAACTTACTTTGAACACTGAAGCTTTCTTT	CSVELTLNTEAFF
NA	TRBV29-1	TRBJ2-1	few	TGCAGCCTTCAGGCTGGGAATGAGCAGTTCTTC	CSLQAGNEQFF
NA	TRBV3-1	TRBJ2-7	few	TGTGCCAGCAGCCAAGCGTCAGCCCCCTCCTACGAGCAGTACTTC	CASSQASAPSYEQYF
NA	TRBV28	TRBJ1-1	many	TGTGCCAGCCACAGCCCAGGGGCCTCTGTCACTGAAGCTTTCTTT	CASHSPGASVTEAFF
NA	TRBV25-1	TRBJ2-5	few	TGTGCCAGCAGTGAATCTAACCGGGGCGGCAACCAAGAGACCCAGTACTTC	CASSESNRGGNQETQYF
NA	TRBV2	TRBJ1-5	many	TGTGCCAGCACTGAAACCCCCTTGGACGGACTGAATCAGCCCCAGCATTTT	CASTETPLDGLNQPQHF
NA	TRBV28	TRBJ2-5	many	TGTGCCAGCAGTTTATTTGGGGGCGCGCAGACCCAGTACTTC	CASSLFGGAQTQYF
TRBD2	TRBV12-3/TRBV12-4	TRBJ2-5	NA	TGTGCCAGCAGCCAATGGATAGCGGGAGCCGAGACCCAGTACTTC	CASSQWIAGAETQYF
TRBD1	TRBV6-5	TRBJ1-2	many	TGTGCCAGCAGTTACTCTATAACAGGGGGCAAGTATGGCTACACCTTC	CASSYSITGGKYGYTF
NA	TRBV6-1	TRBJ2-7	NA	TGTGCCAGTACCAGGGGGGGGTTCGGCTACGAGCAGTACTTC	CASTRGGFGYEQYF
NA	TRBV9	TRBJ2-5	few	TGTGCCAGCAGCGTAGGGCTTGGGCAGCAAGAGACCCAGTACTTC	CASSVGLGQQETQYF
TRBD1	TRBV28	TRBJ2-7	many	TGTGCCAGCAGTCTCAGGACAGGGATTTACGAGCAGTACTTC	CASSLRTGIYEQYF
NA	TRBV5-1	TRBJ1-5	many	TGCGCCAGCAGCTGGAATGCCGGACAGCCCCAGCATTTT	CASSWNAGQPQHF
TRBD2	TRBV6-1	TRBJ2-2	NA	TGTGCCAGCAGTCCCTGGCGGGAGGATGCCGGGGAGCTGTTTTTT	CASSPWREDAGELFF
TRBD1	TRBV20-1	TRBJ1-4	NA	TGCAGTGCTACCTATGGGACAGACTCTGAAAAACTGTTTTTT	CSATYGTDSEKLFF
NA	TRBV5-6	TRBJ2-5	NA	TGTGCCAGCAGTTCAGTATTAGCGGATCAAGAGACCCAGTACTTC	CASSSVLADQETQYF
NA	TRBV5-1	TRBJ2-7	few	TGCGCCAGCAGTTGGCGGGGTGATACCTACGAGCAGTACTTC	CASSWRGDTYEQYF
TRBD1	TRBV6-2/TRBV6-3	TRBJ2-4	NA	TGTGCCAGCAGTTATTGGGACAGTCCGGTGAAAAACATTCAGTACTTC	CASSYWDSPVKNIQYF
TRBD2	TRBV5-1	TRBJ2-7	NA	TGCGCCAGCAGCCCCGGGACTAGCGGGGTCCCGAGCTCCTACGAGCAGTACTTC	CASSPGTSGVPSSYEQYF
TRBD1	TRBV28	TRBJ2-7	NA	TGTGCCAGCAGGAGAGGACAGGGGCACTACGAGCAGTACTTC	CASRRGQGHYEQYF
TRBD1	TRBV28	TRBJ1-1	many	TGTGCCAGCCAACCCGCAGGGGGAGACACTGAAGCTTTCTTT	CASQPAGGDTEAFF
NA	TRBV28	TRBJ2-7	many	TGTGCCAGCAGTCCATCGGACTACTACGAGCAGTACTTC	CASSPSDYYEQYF
NA	TRBV4-1	TRBJ2-7	NA	TGCGCCAGCAGCCTCCCATCGGGGGACGGGACCACCTACGAGCAGTACTTC	CASSLPSGDGTTYEQYF
NA	TRBV11-2	TRBJ1-1	many	TGTGCCAGCAGCTTAGACAGTACGTACACTGAAGCTTTCTTT	CASSLDSTYTEAFF